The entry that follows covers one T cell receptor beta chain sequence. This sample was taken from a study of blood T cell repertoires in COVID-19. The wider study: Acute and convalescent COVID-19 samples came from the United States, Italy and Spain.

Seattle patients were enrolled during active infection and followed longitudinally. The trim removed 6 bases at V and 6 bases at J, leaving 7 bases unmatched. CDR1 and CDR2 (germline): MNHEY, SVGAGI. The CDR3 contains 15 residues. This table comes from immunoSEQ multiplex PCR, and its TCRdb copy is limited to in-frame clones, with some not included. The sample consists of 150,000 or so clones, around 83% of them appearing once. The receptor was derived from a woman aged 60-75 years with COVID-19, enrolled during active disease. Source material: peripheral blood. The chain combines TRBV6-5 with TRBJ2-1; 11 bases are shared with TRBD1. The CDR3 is CASSQDRGLVNEQFF. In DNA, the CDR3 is TGTGCCAGCAGCCAGGACAGGGGGCTTGTCAATGAGCAGTTCTTC.